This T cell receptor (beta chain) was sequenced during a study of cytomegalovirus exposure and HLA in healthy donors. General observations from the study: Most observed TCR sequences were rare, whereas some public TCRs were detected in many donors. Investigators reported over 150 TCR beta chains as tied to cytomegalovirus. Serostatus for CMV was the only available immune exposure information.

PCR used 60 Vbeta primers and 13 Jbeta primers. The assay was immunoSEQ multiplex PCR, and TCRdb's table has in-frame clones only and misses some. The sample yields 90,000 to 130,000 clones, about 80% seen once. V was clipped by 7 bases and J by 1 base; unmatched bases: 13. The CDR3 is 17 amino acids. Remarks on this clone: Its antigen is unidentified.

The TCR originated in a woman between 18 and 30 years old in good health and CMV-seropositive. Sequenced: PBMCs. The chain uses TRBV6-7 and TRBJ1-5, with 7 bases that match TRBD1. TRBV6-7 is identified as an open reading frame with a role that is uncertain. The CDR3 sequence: CASISSRGRQSNQPQHF. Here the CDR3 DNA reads TGTGCCAGCATCAGCTCGAGGGGGCGTCAGAGCAATCAGCCCCAGCATTTT.